This T cell receptor (beta chain) came from a study of vaccination and CD4 T cells after COVID-19. Concerning this clonotype itself: As yet, its antigen is unknown.

The treatment was: roughly 10-day PBMC culture with coronavirus spike peptide pools or control peptides (ViraFEST assay). Once cultured about eleven days, CD4+ T cells underwent isolation by negative selection. With the Oncomine TCR Beta short-read assay, DNA from cultured CD4+ T cells was sequenced. A single record per CDR3 protein comes from TCRdb applying MiXCR to the PCR reads. The table shows more than 15,000 distinct CDR3 sequences, with approximately 29% occurring only once. Findings and caveats of the study: Reactive clonotype counts went from median roughly 19 after infection to a few dozen after vaccination, nonsignificantly.

The material sequenced was cultured CD4+ T cells from blood. The receptor's source is a human donor with COVID-19.

The CDR3 DNA reads TGTGCCAGCAGTGTCGACCCCTCCGGATCGGGCTACACCTTC. It translates to CASSVDPSGSGYTF. This chain uses TRBV2 with TRBJ1-2; D gene uncertain. V lost 4 bases, J lost 8 bases, and 17 bases lay in between. Germline V gene data show CDR1 as SNHLY and CDR2 as FYNNEI. This CDR3 has 14 residues.